Following are 11 T cell receptor beta chains from one sample sequenced in a study of blood T cell repertoires in COVID-19. Profiled with immunoSEQ multiplex PCR; TCRdb holds only in-frame clones, not every one. This sample has 200,000 to 250,000 clones, with 70% to 90% found just once. Sequencing was done on a sample of peripheral blood. The receptors originated from a woman aged 55-75 years with active or convalescent COVID-19.

The CDR3 sequence: CASSLSQGARGYTF. DNA of the CDR3: TGTGCCAGCAGTTTATCACAGGGGGCGCGGGGCTACACCTTC. The rearrangement joins TRBV27 to TRBJ1-2; 9 bases align to TRBD1. The V segment lost 0 bases and the J segment 8 bases; nucleotides outside the gene matches: 4. There are 14 residues in the CDR3. CDR1 MNHEY and CDR2 SMNVEV come from the germline V gene (reference sequence).

The CDR3 DNA reads TGTGCCAGCAGCTCTAGCGCATCTAGGGGGGAGCTGTTTTTT. Translating it yields CASSSSASRGELFF. The V gene is TRBV7-2, the J gene TRBJ2-2, with a weak D call TRBD2 (6 bases). The germline V and J ends were trimmed by 4 bases and 8 bases, with 14 bases remaining between them. CDR3 length: 14 amino acids. Germline V gene sequence: CDR1 SGHTA, CDR2 FQGNSA.

The genes are TRBV6-1 and TRBJ2-1; 7 nucleotides agree with TRBD2. V dropped 3 bases and J dropped 7; count of bases not matched to a gene: 6. Germline V lookup: CDR1 MNHNS, CDR2 SASEGT. This CDR3 spans 14 amino acids. CDR3 DNA sequence: TGTGCCAGCAGTGAGGTCTGGACTAGAAATGAGCAGTTCTTC. Translation: CASSEVWTRNEQFF.

The V and J genes are TRBV5-6 and TRBJ2-1, with 7 bases lining up with TRBD1. This CDR3 is built from 15 residues. Germline V gene data show CDR1 as SGHDT and CDR2 as YYEEEE. J lost 2 bases, V lost 3 bases, and 5 bases had no gene match. The CDR3 bases are TGTGCCAGCAGCTGGACCGGGACAGCCTACAATGAGCAGTTCTTC. Protein product: CASSWTGTAYNEQFF.

V gene TRBV7-3 combines with J gene TRBJ2-1, with D perhaps TRBD2 (5 bases). Germline V gene data show CDR1 as SGHTA and CDR2 as FQGTGA. V was cut by 5 bases and J by 0 bases, with 11 bases left in between. This CDR3 is built from 15 residues. CDR3 amino acids: CASSASGSSYNEQFF. For the CDR3, the DNA is TGTGCCAGCAGCGCGAGCGGTAGCTCCTACAATGAGCAGTTCTTC. Filled out from reference TRBV7-3 and TRBJ2-1, the complete variable domain reads GAGVSQTPSNKVTEKGKYVELRCDPISGHTALYWYRQSLGQGPEFLIYFQGTGAADDSGLPNDRFFAVRPEGSVSTLKIQRTERGDSAVYLCASSASGSSYNEQFFGPGTRLTVL.

This chain connects TRBV12-5 to TRBJ2-7; 11 bases line up with TRBD1. V trimming: 4 bases; J trimming: 0 bases; junction bases outside the gene matches: 2. Germline V CDR1 and CDR2: LGHNT, FRNRAP. This CDR3 comprises 15 residues. The CDR3 DNA reads as TGTGCTAGTGGTTCGGGGACAGGGGGCTCCTACGAGCAGTACGTC. Translating it yields CASGSGTGGSYEQYV.

The count of this clone is one. The chain uses TRBV19 and TRBJ2-5, with D possibly TRBD1 on 6 matching bases. This CDR3 spans 14 amino acids. V was clipped by 5 bases and J by 1 base, with 11 bases between them. Germline CDR1 and CDR2: LNHDA and SQIVND (reference sequence). The CDR3, as DNA: TGTGCCAGTAGTTACACAGGGTTCCAAGAGACCCAGTACTTC. It is translated as CASSYTGFQETQYF.

The chain uses TRBV19 and TRBJ2-5; TRBD2 matches 10 bases. Per germline, CDR1 LNHDA and CDR2 SQIVND (reference sequence). This CDR3 has 13 amino acids. CDR3 residues: CATSGVVGETQYF. DNA of the CDR3: TGTGCTACTAGCGGGGTGGTGGGTGAGACCCAGTACTTC.

V is TRBV6-5 and J is TRBJ2-2, with unresolved D. Per germline, CDR1 MNHEY and CDR2 SVGAGI. Trimming removed 7 bases from V and 0 bases from J, with 9 bases in between. There are 14 residues in the CDR3. The CDR3 DNA sequence: TGTGCCAGCACTCTACTCCCGAACACCGGGGAGCTGTTTTTT. It translates to CASTLLPNTGELFF.

This clone was counted once. The V call is TRBV5-8, the J call TRBJ1-4; D might be TRBD1 (5 bases). This CDR3 has 15 amino acids. Trimming shortened V by 0 bases and J by 3 bases, and 9 bases separated the two germline ends. Per the germline V gene, CDR1 is SGHTS and CDR2 is YDEGEE. The CDR3 sequence is CASSLGDSPNEKLFF. In DNA, the CDR3 is TGTGCCAGCAGCTTGGGGGACTCCCCTAATGAAAAACTGTTTTTT.

The V call is TRBV2, the J call TRBJ2-2; 7 bases agree with TRBD2. This CDR3 has 18 amino acids. CDR1 is SNHLY and CDR2 is FYNNEI in the germline V gene. J was trimmed by 4 bases and V by 8 bases; bases with no gene match: 19. This CDR3 is CASRSILGREIITGELFF. CDR3 nucleotide sequence: TGTGCCAGCCGCTCCATCCTAGGGCGGGAGATTATCACCGGGGAGCTGTTTTTT.